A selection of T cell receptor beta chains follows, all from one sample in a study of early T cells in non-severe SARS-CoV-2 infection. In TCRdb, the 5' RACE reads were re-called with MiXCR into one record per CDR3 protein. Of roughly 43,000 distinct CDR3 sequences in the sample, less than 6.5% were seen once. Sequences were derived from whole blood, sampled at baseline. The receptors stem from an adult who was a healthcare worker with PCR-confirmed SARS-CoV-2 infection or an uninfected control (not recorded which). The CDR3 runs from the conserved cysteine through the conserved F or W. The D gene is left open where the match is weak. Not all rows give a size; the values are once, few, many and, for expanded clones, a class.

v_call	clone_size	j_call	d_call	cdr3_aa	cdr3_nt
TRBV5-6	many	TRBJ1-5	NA	CASSYGAYNQPQHF	TGTGCCAGCAGCTACGGGGCTTACAATCAGCCCCAGCATTTT
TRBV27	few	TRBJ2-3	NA	CASRVAGSDTQYF	TGTGCCAGCAGGGTAGCCGGATCAGATACGCAGTATTTT
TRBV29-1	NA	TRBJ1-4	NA	CSVDEQGNEKLFF	TGCAGCGTGGACGAACAGGGTAATGAAAAACTGTTTTTT
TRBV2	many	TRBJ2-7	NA	CASSEQAGRSYEQYF	TGTGCCAGCAGTGAACAAGCAGGCAGGTCCTACGAGCAGTACTTC
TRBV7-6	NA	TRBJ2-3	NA	CASSLALGDTQYF	TGTGCCAGCAGCCTAGCACTGGGAGATACGCAGTATTTT
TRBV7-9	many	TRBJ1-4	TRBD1	CASSLGDRVDEKLFF	TGTGCCAGCAGCCTAGGAGACAGGGTGGATGAAAAACTGTTTTTT
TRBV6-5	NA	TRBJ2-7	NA	CASRPDSSYEQYF	TGTGCCAGCAGACCAGACAGCAGCTACGAGCAGTACTTC
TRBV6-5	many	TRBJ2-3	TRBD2	CASSYNLAGVGDTQYF	TGTGCCAGCAGTTACAACCTAGCGGGAGTGGGAGATACGCAGTATTTT
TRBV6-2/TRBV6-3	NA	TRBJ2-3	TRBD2	CASSSLAGDSNTQYF	TGTGCCAGCAGTTCACTAGCGGGAGATTCAAATACGCAGTATTTT
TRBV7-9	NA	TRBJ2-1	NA	CASSWDLAEQFF	TGTGCCAGCAGCTGGGACCTAGCGGAGCAGTTCTTC
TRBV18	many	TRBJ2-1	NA	CASSPPGNSYNEQFF	TGTGCCAGCTCACCACCGGGTAACTCCTACAATGAGCAGTTCTTC
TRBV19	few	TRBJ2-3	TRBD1	CASKRDRGTDTQYF	TGTGCCAGTAAGAGGGACAGGGGAACAGATACGCAGTATTTT
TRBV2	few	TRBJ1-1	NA	CASSDNANTEAFF	TGTGCCAGCAGTGACAATGCGAACACTGAAGCTTTCTTT
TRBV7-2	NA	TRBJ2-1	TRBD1	CASSLTGTGVNEQFF	TGTGCCAGCAGCTTGACCGGGACAGGGGTCAATGAGCAGTTCTTC
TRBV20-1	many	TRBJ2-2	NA	CSARRQPNTGELFF	TGCAGTGCTAGACGACAGCCGAACACCGGGGAGCTGTTTTTT
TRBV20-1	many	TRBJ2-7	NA	CSASVGTYEQYF	TGCAGTGCTAGTGTCGGGACCTACGAGCAGTACTTC